This T cell receptor beta chain originates from a study of PD-1 blockade in classical Hodgkin lymphoma. Each and every patient relapsed after autologous stem cell transplantation, and patients got differing brentuximab vedotin exposure. CDR1 MGHRA and CDR2 YSYEKL come from the germline V gene. Trimming left V 1 base short and J 0 bases short, with 15 bases between. This CDR3 has 18 residues. Sequencing used immunoSEQ multiplex PCR; TCRdb keeps in-frame clones, though not all of them. The repertoire holds roughly 41,000 clones, with 88% as singletons. The study, taken as a whole, reports: Exclusion covered patients beginning nivolumab under 1 year post-ASCT. By C4D1 there was a significant rise in CD4+ TCR diversity but not in CD8+ TCR diversity. Repertoire differences have undefined causes, possibly disease activity or prior therapy.

On this clone itself: Its antigen is unknown.

The clonotype originates from a human donor with classical Hodgkin lymphoma. The chain employs TRBV4-1 and TRBJ1-4; D not certain. Sequenced material: peripheral blood mononuclear cells (PBMCs), taken before the second cycle of nivolumab. The CDR3 bases are TGCGCCAGCAGCCAAGCAGTAGGGTGGATCGCAACTAATGAAAAACTGTTTTTT. It encodes CASSQAVGWIATNEKLFF.